The next 28 T cell receptor beta chains were all read from a single sample in a study of blood T cell repertoires in COVID-19. Sequenced by immunoSEQ multiplex PCR; TCRdb stores in-frame clones only, minus some. The data contain under 250,000 clones, under 90% of them singletons. The material sequenced was peripheral blood. The source of these receptors is a man in his forties or fifties with COVID-19, enrolled during active disease.

J is TRBJ2-3 and V is TRBV7-8, with 7 positions matching TRBD1. Germline lookup yields CDR1 SGHVS and CDR2 FQNEAQ. CDR3 length: 17 amino acids. V lost 6 bases to trimming and J lost 0 bases; unmatched junction nucleotides: 12. CDR3 coding DNA: TGTGCCAGCAGATTTAGGGGGACAGTGTATAGCACAGATACGCAGTATTTT. It encodes CASRFRGTVYSTDTQYF.

The CDR3 nucleotides are TGTGCCTGGAGTGTATCCGGGGGTGAAGCTTTCTTT. Residues: CAWSVSGGEAFF. The V call is TRBV30, the J call TRBJ1-1; D possibly corresponds to TRBD1 (5 bases). The germline gives CDR1 GTSNPN, CDR2 SVGIG (reference sequence). The CDR3 extends over 12 amino acids. Trimming took off 0 bases at V and 7 bases at J, with 9 bases between the two ends.

The chain joins TRBV7-2 to TRBJ1-4; 9 bases fit TRBD1. Per germline, CDR1 SGHTA and CDR2 FQGNSA. The CDR3 runs 16 residues. J was trimmed by 6 bases and V by 5 bases; bases with no gene match: 10. The CDR3 DNA sequence: TGTGCCAGCAGCCAAACAGGGGGCGTGTTGTATGAAAAACTGTTTTTT. Protein product: CASSQTGGVLYEKLFF.

The chain uses TRBV27 and TRBJ1-1; TRBD1 matches at 10 bases. V gave up 8 bases and J gave up 6 bases; unmatched junction bases: 18. The CDR3 has 17 amino acids. Germline assignment: CDR1 MNHEY and CDR2 SMNVEV (reference sequence). CDR3 loop: CASAPRQGAGLGAEAFF. In DNA form, the CDR3 reads TGTGCCAGCGCACCGAGACAGGGGGCCGGTTTAGGCGCTGAAGCTTTCTTT.

With respect to this clone: This specimen includes other DNA sequences encoding the same CDR3. The chain carries TRBV7-6 and TRBJ2-5; TRBD2 matches 11 bases. Germline-derived CDR1 and CDR2 are SGHVS and FNYEAQ. With V trimmed by 5 bases and J by 1 base, 3 bases remained unmatched. There are 15 residues in the CDR3. This chain's CDR3 is CASSLGTSGQETQYF. The CDR3 region has the DNA TGTGCCAGCAGCCTTGGGACTAGCGGCCAAGAGACCCAGTACTTC.

This chain joins TRBV5-4 and TRBJ2-1; 8 nucleotides agree with TRBD1. CDR3 length: 16 residues. CDR1 and CDR2 from the germline V gene are SGHNT and YYREEE (reference sequence). The J segment lost 3 bases and the V segment lost 5 bases, leaving 10 bases of the junction unmatched. The CDR3: CASSPDRVMFYNEQFF. Here the CDR3 DNA reads TGTGCCAGCAGTCCGGACAGGGTAATGTTCTACAATGAGCAGTTCTTC.

V gene TRBV10-3 combines with J gene TRBJ1-2; D unresolved. The CDR3 runs to 16 residues. Germline V gene lookup returns CDR1 ENHRY and CDR2 SYGVKD. V lost 4 bases and J 2 bases, leaving 17 bases between the germline ends. The CDR3 is CAISVVQSFPNYGYTF. CDR3 nucleotide sequence: TGTGCCATCAGTGTAGTACAGTCTTTCCCCAACTATGGCTACACCTTC.

The chain couples TRBV10-1 to TRBJ2-2; 8 bases match TRBD1. Trimming removed 4 bases from V and 1 base from J; junction bases left unmatched: 2. This CDR3 spans 15 amino acids. Germline values: CDR1 WNHNN, CDR2 SYGVQD (reference sequence). The CDR3 loop reads CASSAGQGNTGELFF. In nucleotides, the CDR3 is TGCGCCAGCAGTGCAGGACAGGGGAACACCGGGGAGCTGTTTTTT.

The rearrangement joins TRBV5-5 to TRBJ2-4; TRBD1 matches 9 bases. The germline gives CDR1 SGHKS, CDR2 YYEKEE (reference sequence). The CDR3 is made up of 17 amino acids. V shed 4 bases, J shed 0 bases, and the junction held 8 bases outside the gene matches. The CDR3: CASSGFTGGLAKNIQYF. CDR3 nucleotide sequence: TGTGCCAGCAGCGGATTCACAGGGGGCTTAGCCAAAAACATTCAGTACTTC.

This chain links TRBV11-2 with TRBJ1-5, with D perhaps matching TRBD1 (6 bases). This CDR3 is 15 amino acids long. Germline CDR1 and CDR2: SGHAT and FQNNGV. Trimming stripped 5 bases from V and 5 bases from J, with 16 bases between. CDR3 sequence reads: CASSEGQGPYQPQHF. The CDR3 DNA is TGTGCCAGCAGCGAGGGTCAGGGGCCATATCAGCCCCAGCATTTT.

This rearrangement joins TRBV18 to TRBJ2-2; 11 bases match TRBD2. After removal of 3 bases from V and 4 bases from J, the junction contained 4 bases not matched to a gene. Germline CDR1 and CDR2: KGHSH and LQKENI. CDR3 length equals 16 residues. DNA of the CDR3: TGTGCCAGCTCACCCCGCACTAGCGGGGGCACCGGGGAGCTGTTTTTT. Translation: CASSPRTSGGTGELFF.

The V and J genes are TRBV15 and TRBJ1-4; TRBD1 matches 7 bases. This CDR3 has 15 amino acids. Germline CDR1 LNHNV, CDR2 YYDKDF (reference sequence). The V segment lost 3 bases and the J segment 7 bases; nucleotides outside the gene matches: 8. Written as DNA, the CDR3 is TGTGCCACCAGCAGGGAACAGGGGCTACTTGAAAAACTGTTTTTT. Amino acids: CATSREQGLLEKLFF. The whole variable domain, remainder taken from reference TRBV15 and TRBJ1-4, is DAMVIQNPRYQVTQFGKPVTLSCSQTLNHNVMYWYQQKSSQAPKLLFHYYDKDFNNEADTPDNFQSRRPNTSFCFLDIRSPGLGDTAMYLCATSREQGLLEKLFFGSGTQLSVL.

The chain uses TRBV27 and TRBJ1-2; 8 nucleotides agree with TRBD1. Germline V gene lookup returns CDR1 MNHEY and CDR2 SMNVEV (reference sequence). The CDR3 extends over 14 amino acids. V lost 3 bases to trimming and J lost 3 bases; unmatched junction nucleotides: 3. CDR3 loop: CASSFLDRDYGYTF. In DNA form, the CDR3 reads TGTGCCAGCAGTTTTCTGGACAGGGACTATGGCTACACCTTC.

The chain has TRBV7-2 and TRBJ2-7; D may be TRBD2 (5 bases). Germline V gene data show CDR1 as SGHTA and CDR2 as FQGNSA. CDR3 length: 15 residues. Trimming cost V 1 base and J 3 bases, with 13 bases left between them. CDR3 coding DNA: TGTGCCAGCAGCTTAGACTCCGACTATTTCTACGAGCAGTACTTC. It specifies CASSLDSDYFYEQYF. The whole variable domain, remainder taken from reference TRBV7-2 and TRBJ2-7, is GAGVSQSPSNKVTEKGKDVELRCDPISGHTALYWYRQSLGQGLEFLIYFQGNSAPDKSGLPSDRFSAERTGGSVSTLTIQRTQQEDSAVYLCASSLDSDYFYEQYFGPGTRLTVT.

The rearrangement joins TRBV13 to TRBJ2-7, with 7 nucleotides matching TRBD1. The germline V gene encodes CDR1 PRHDT and CDR2 FYEKMQ (reference sequence). The J segment lost 3 bases and the V segment lost 4 bases, leaving 0 bases of the junction unmatched. The CDR3 runs 12 residues. The CDR3: CASSWDSYEQYF. The CDR3 DNA reads as TGTGCCAGCAGCTGGGACAGCTACGAGCAGTACTTC.

This rearrangement joins TRBV30 to TRBJ2-1, with D perhaps TRBD2 (5 bases). V dropped 0 bases and J dropped 4 bases, with 10 bases sitting between them. The CDR3 length is 14 residues. Germline lookup yields CDR1 GTSNPN and CDR2 SVGIG (reference sequence). CDR3 residues: CAWSVREGYNEQFF. CDR3 coding DNA: TGTGCCTGGAGTGTACGGGAAGGATACAATGAGCAGTTCTTC. Using reference TRBV30 and TRBJ2-1 for the parts outside the CDR3, the full variable domain is SQTIHQWPATLVQPVGSPLSLECTVEGTSNPNLYWYRQAAGRGLQLLFYSVGIGQISSEVPQNLSASRPQDRQFILSSKKLLLSDSGFYLCAWSVREGYNEQFFGPGTRLTVL.

The chain links TRBV19 to TRBJ2-5; the D is unclear. V lost 3 bases to trimming and J lost 6 bases, with 11 bases between them. The length of the CDR3 is 13 residues. Germline lookup yields CDR1 LNHDA and CDR2 SQIVND (reference sequence). CDR3 sequence reads: CASSITTVKTQYF. In nucleotides, the CDR3 is TGTGCCAGTAGTATTACAACCGTGAAGACCCAGTACTTC.

V is TRBV18 and J is TRBJ1-6; D is possibly TRBD1 (6 bases). Trimming removed 0 bases at V and 9 bases at J, with 9 bases between. Germline assignment: CDR1 KGHSH and CDR2 LQKENI. CDR3 size: 14 residues. CDR3 amino acids: CASSPPGQVSPLHF. CDR3 sequence (DNA): TGTGCCAGCTCACCACCGGGACAAGTTTCACCCCTCCACTTT.

There are a few counts of this clone. The DNA for the CDR3 is TGTGCCAGCAGTCGGACAGGGAGCTCTGGAAACACCATATATTTT. It specifies CASSRTGSSGNTIYF. The rearrangement links TRBV27 to TRBJ1-3; the match to TRBD1 covers 8 bases. The CDR3 is 15 residues long. In germline, CDR1 is MNHEY, CDR2 SMNVEV (reference sequence). V shed 5 bases and J 0 bases; nucleotides not matched to a gene: 3.

The CDR3 DNA sequence: TGTGCCAGCAGCGACCCACAGACAGCCTACGAGCAGTACTTC. It encodes CASSDPQTAYEQYF. V is TRBV6-5 and J is TRBJ2-7, with D tentatively TRBD1 (5 bases). The CDR3 runs to 14 residues. Trimming took off 6 bases at V and 2 bases at J, with 14 bases between the two ends. Looked up from germline, CDR1 is MNHEY and CDR2 is SVGAGI.

The chain uses TRBV7-6 and TRBJ2-3; TRBD2 is a possible D gene (6 bases). The CDR3 runs 15 residues. Germline values: CDR1 SGHVS, CDR2 FNYEAQ. Trimming cost V 3 bases and J 2 bases, with 12 bases left between them. CDR3 in DNA: TGTGCCAGCAGCTTGATTGCGGGGTCCACAGATACGCAGTATTTT. It encodes CASSLIAGSTDTQYF.

As regards this clone: An end of the junction does not agree with germline; a read error may underlie this. The V gene is TRBV6-4, the J gene TRBJ2-2; 10 nucleotides align to TRBD2. CDR3 length: 18 amino acids. Germline V lookup: CDR1 MRHNA, CDR2 SNTAGT. CDR3 coding DNA: TGTGCCAGCAGTGCGAATGCAGCGGGGGGGCAGAACCCCGGGGAGCTGTTTTTT. It codes for CASSANAAGGQNPGELFF.

The chain has TRBV11-1 and TRBJ1-3; unclear D gene. Germline values: CDR1 SGHAT, CDR2 FQDESV (reference sequence). The V gene lost 5 bases and the J gene lost 0 bases, with 8 bases spanning the gap. CDR3 size: 14 residues. The CDR3 DNA is TGTGCCAGCAGCCCAGGAAACTCTGGAAACACCATATATTTT. Protein: CASSPGNSGNTIYF.

The J gene is TRBJ2-1, the V gene TRBV9, with TRBD2 identical over 7 bases. Unmatched junction bases numbered 7, after V lost 0 bases and J lost 1 base. The CDR3 is 17 amino acids. Germline assignment: CDR1 SGDLS and CDR2 YYNGEE. The CDR3 loop reads CASSVATSVKSYNEQFF. CDR3 in DNA: TGTGCCAGCAGCGTAGCAACTAGCGTGAAGTCCTACAATGAGCAGTTCTTC.

This clone was counted only a few times. The chain uses TRBV11-2 and TRBJ2-7; maybe TRBD2 (6 bases). This CDR3 contains 16 residues. The germline V and J ends were trimmed by 0 bases and 7 bases, with 19 bases remaining between them. The germline gives CDR1 SGHAT, CDR2 FQNNGV. As DNA, the CDR3 is TGTGCCAGCAGCTTAGATCCCGCAGGGTTCGCGGGGGAGCAGTACTTC. Translating it yields CASSLDPAGFAGEQYF. The whole variable domain, remainder taken from reference TRBV11-2 and TRBJ2-7, is EAGVAQSPRYKIIEKRQSVAFWCNPISGHATLYWYQQILGQGPKLLIQFQNNGVVDDSQLPKDRFSAERLKGVDSTLKIQPAKLEDSAVYLCASSLDPAGFAGEQYFGPGTRLTVT.

V is TRBV19 and J is TRBJ2-7; D is unclear. The CDR3 runs 12 residues. V was pared by 5 bases and J by 1 base, with 6 bases between. Germline CDR1 is LNHDA and CDR2 is SQIVND (reference sequence). The CDR3 region is CASSHRSYEQYF. The CDR3 DNA is TGTGCCAGTAGTCACAGATCCTACGAGCAGTACTTC.

J is TRBJ2-1 and V is TRBV7-9, with D tentatively TRBD2 (7 bases). This CDR3 region has 18 residues. With 8 bases removed from V and 0 bases from J, the gap between germline ends came to 23 bases. Germline-derived CDR1 and CDR2 are SEHNR and FQNEAQ (reference sequence). The CDR3 DNA reads as TGTGCCAGCTTCCATGCCTGGGAGGGGGTACACTCCTACAATGAGCAGTTCTTC. This gives the protein CASFHAWEGVHSYNEQFF.

This clone was seen more than once but under ten times. The rearrangement joins TRBV27 to TRBJ1-1; D is unresolved. CDR3 size: 13 residues. Trimming left V 3 bases short and J 3 bases short, with 8 bases between. Germline V gene lookup returns CDR1 MNHEY and CDR2 SMNVEV (reference sequence). Written as DNA, the CDR3 is TGTGCCAGCAGTTTTCGGAGGGACACTGAAGCTTTCTTT. This translates into CASSFRRDTEAFF.